The 10 T cell receptor beta chains in this list originate from one sample, sequenced in a study of Ad26.COV2.S vaccination and SARS-CoV-2 variants. This sample's treatment: over 15 received Ad26.COV2.S at low or high dose, single or two shots; roughly 5 received placebo; per-sample allocation not given. Collection of the samples took place on day 63 after the first injection of vaccine or placebo. The table came from immunoSEQ multiplex PCR; TCRdb's copy has only in-frame clones and leaves some out. The sample lists 250,000 to 300,000 clones, over 75% occurring once. The starting material was peripheral blood, obtained in a trial of Ad26.COV2.S vaccine versus placebo. These receptor sequences come from a person aged 18-60 years who received the Ad26.COV2.S COVID-19 vaccine or a placebo.

This rearrangement joins TRBV6-1 to TRBJ1-4, with D possibly TRBD1 on 6 matching bases. CDR3 length: 15 residues. Germline V lookup: CDR1 MNHNS, CDR2 SASEGT. The V and J ends lost 0 bases and 8 bases respectively, with 13 bases between them. The CDR3 region has the DNA TGTGCCAGCAGTGAAGCGAGGGGGGGCTTGGAAAAACTGTTTTTT. It translates to CASSEARGGLEKLFF.

The V call is TRBV6-2 or TRBV6-3, the J call TRBJ1-6; 8 bases align to TRBD1. The CDR3 contains 15 residues. After removal of 5 bases from V and 8 bases from J, the junction contained 8 bases not matched to a gene. CDR1 is MNHEY and CDR2 is SVGEGT in the germline V gene. CDR3 sequence reads: CASSRAGTGHSPLHF. DNA of the CDR3: TGTGCCAGCAGTCGAGCCGGGACAGGCCATTCACCCCTCCACTTT.

J is TRBJ1-2 and V is TRBV6-1; a weak D match, TRBD1 (5 bases). CDR1 and CDR2 from the germline V gene are MNHNS and SASEGT. The CDR3 has 15 amino acids. Trimming took off 2 bases at V and 3 bases at J, with 13 bases between the two ends. The CDR3 loop is CASSEKGTRDYGYTF. The CDR3 DNA follows: TGTGCCAGCAGTGAAAAGGGGACCCGGGACTATGGCTACACCTTC.

V gene TRBV7-9 combines with J gene TRBJ2-7; the D gene could be TRBD1 or TRBD2 (6 bases each). There are 14 residues in the CDR3. V was cut by 5 bases and J by 4 bases, with 15 bases left in between. Germline V gives CDR1 SEHNR, CDR2 FQNEAQ (reference sequence). The CDR3 loop is CASSTWGAEYEQYF. The CDR3 DNA is TGTGCCAGCAGCACATGGGGGGCTGAATACGAGCAGTACTTC.

The chain couples TRBV18 to TRBJ1-1; 10 bases map to TRBD1. Germline values: CDR1 KGHSH, CDR2 LQKENI. V shed 3 bases and J 3 bases; nucleotides not matched to a gene: 10. CDR3 length: 17 amino acids. In DNA form, the CDR3 reads TGTGCCAGCTCACCGGTAAACGACAGGGGGCTTGACACTGAAGCTTTCTTT. This encodes CASSPVNDRGLDTEAFF.

V gene TRBV2 combines with J gene TRBJ2-7; D perhaps matches TRBD2 (6 bases). The CDR3 is made up of 17 amino acids. Germline V gives CDR1 SNHLY, CDR2 FYNNEI. With 2 bases removed from V and 0 bases from J, the gap between germline ends came to 17 bases. The CDR3 nucleotides read TGTGCCAGCAGTGAATCGATGGGCGGGACGAGCTCCTACGAGCAGTACTTC. This encodes CASSESMGGTSSYEQYF.

The genes are TRBV6-5 and TRBJ1-1; D is perhaps TRBD1 (5 bases). CDR3 size: 12 residues. Per germline, CDR1 MNHEY and CDR2 SVGAGI. Trimming left V 6 bases short and J 7 bases short, with 12 bases between. The CDR3, as DNA: TGTGCCAGCAGCCCGGACACGGGTGAAGCTTTCTTT. Amino acid sequence: CASSPDTGEAFF.

This clone was seen a single time. The chain links TRBV12-3 or TRBV12-4 to TRBJ1-5; D is perhaps TRBD1 (6 bases). CDR3 length equals 13 residues. V was clipped by 6 bases and J by 7 bases, with 13 bases between them. CDR3 sequence: CASRGTNTQPQHF. DNA for the CDR3: TGTGCCAGCAGGGGGACAAACACCCAGCCCCAGCATTTT.

V usage is TRBV18 and J usage is TRBJ2-1, with 7 bases that match TRBD1. CDR1 is KGHSH and CDR2 is LQKENI in the germline V gene. CDR3 length: 15 residues. Trimming at V came to 0 bases and at J to 5 bases, leaving 4 bases not matched to a gene. The CDR3: CASSPPGTENNEQFF. CDR3 DNA sequence: TGTGCCAGCTCACCACCGGGGACAGAAAACAATGAGCAGTTCTTC.

The rearrangement joins TRBV7-2 to TRBJ2-7; 8 positions agree with TRBD2. The CDR3 runs 14 residues. With V trimmed by 5 bases and J by 2 bases, 5 bases remained unmatched. Looked up from germline, CDR1 is SGHTA and CDR2 is FQGNSA. The CDR3 DNA is TGTGCCAGCAGCCTTAGCGGGATTGCCTACGAGCAGTACTTC. Protein: CASSLSGIAYEQYF.